A selection of T cell receptor beta chains follows, all from one sample in a study of blood T cell repertoires in COVID-19. The protocol was immunoSEQ multiplex PCR, while the TCRdb copy is restricted to in-frame clones and leaves out a portion. The profile covers fewer than 35,000 clones, with roughly 88% appearing a single time and 10% to 15% taken by the ten largest. The sample was peripheral blood. These receptor sequences come from a human donor in a cohort sampled during active COVID-19. The CDR3 runs from the conserved cysteine through the conserved F or W. A D gene is named only where the DNA matches it firmly.

v_gene	j_gene	d_gene	CDR3nt	CDR3aa
TRBV29-1	TRBJ2-5	-	TGCAGCGGCCAGCGGGTGCAAGGAGAGACCCAGTACTTC	CSGQRVQGETQYF
TRBV10-2	TRBJ2-7	-	TGCGCCAGCAGGGTTGGAGGATCCTACGAGCAGTACTTC	CASRVGGSYEQYF
TRBV28	TRBJ1-1	TRBD1	TGTGCCAGCAGTTTTAACAGGGGGGGCACTGAAGCTTTCTTT	CASSFNRGGTEAFF
TRBV5-6	TRBJ1-6	-	TGTGCCAGCAGCCCCTTGCTACGGGGGGCGCGAGGATCACCCCTCCACTTT	CASSPLLRGARGSPLHF
TRBV4-3	TRBJ1-1	-	TGCGCCAGCAGCCAAGAACGCGGGGGCACTGAAGCTTTCTTT	CASSQERGGTEAFF
TRBV5-1	TRBJ1-1	TRBD1	TGCGCCAGCAGTTCCGGGGGGACAGGGAACACTGAAGCTTTCTTT	CASSSGGTGNTEAFF
TRBV7-9	TRBJ1-1	-	TGTGCCAGCAGCTTTTTAAACACTGAAGCTTTCTTT	CASSFLNTEAFF
TRBV9	TRBJ1-1	-	TGTGCCAGCGCGGAACAGGGGAACACTGAAGCTTTCTTT	CASAEQGNTEAFF
TRBV7-2	TRBJ2-5	TRBD1	TGTGCCAGCAGCTTAGGCGGGACAGGGGTGACCCAGTACTTC	CASSLGGTGVTQYF
TRBV24-1	TRBJ2-2	-	TGTGCCACCAGTGATTCCGGGTCCGAGAACACCGGGGAGCTGTTTTTT	CATSDSGSENTGELFF
TRBV4-2	TRBJ2-7	TRBD2	TGTGCCAGCAGCCTTCGGACTAGCGGGGGCCCGACCTCCTACGAGCAGTACTTC	CASSLRTSGGPTSYEQYF
TRBV19	TRBJ1-3	-	TGTGCCGTAACCCAGGGTCACTCTGGAAACACCATATATTTT	CAVTQGHSGNTIYF
TRBV6-1	TRBJ1-2	-	TGTGCCAGCAGTGAAGGACTCACTCGGGGCTACACCTTC	CASSEGLTRGYTF
TRBV2	TRBJ2-3	TRBD2	TGTGCCAGCAGTGAAGTGGTCCTAGCGGGGACTCCGGATACGCAGTATTTT	CASSEVVLAGTPDTQYF
TRBV21-1	TRBJ1-3	-	TGTGCCAGCGGACTCACCAAAAACACCATATATTTT	CASGLTKNTIYF
TRBV3-1/TRBV3-2	TRBJ2-4	TRBD2	TGTGCCAGCAGCCTCACTAGCGGGGGTTCAAACATTCAGTACTTC	CASSLTSGGSNIQYF
TRBV7-9	TRBJ1-1	-	TGTGCCAGCAGCTTGCAGGGAGGAGGCACTGAAGCTTTCTTT	CASSLQGGGTEAFF
TRBV3-1/TRBV3-2	TRBJ1-6	TRBD1	TGTGCCAGCAGCCGACCGGGACAGCTATATTCACCCCTCCACTTT	CASSRPGQLYSPLHF
TRBV5-1	TRBJ1-4	-	TGCGCCAGCAGCTTGGCCGTGGTGGGGCTGGGTGAAAAACTGTTTTTT	CASSLAVVGLGEKLFF
TRBV29-1	TRBJ2-1	-	TGCAGCGTCGCTGAGGTTTACTCCTACAATGAGCAGTTCTTC	CSVAEVYSYNEQFF